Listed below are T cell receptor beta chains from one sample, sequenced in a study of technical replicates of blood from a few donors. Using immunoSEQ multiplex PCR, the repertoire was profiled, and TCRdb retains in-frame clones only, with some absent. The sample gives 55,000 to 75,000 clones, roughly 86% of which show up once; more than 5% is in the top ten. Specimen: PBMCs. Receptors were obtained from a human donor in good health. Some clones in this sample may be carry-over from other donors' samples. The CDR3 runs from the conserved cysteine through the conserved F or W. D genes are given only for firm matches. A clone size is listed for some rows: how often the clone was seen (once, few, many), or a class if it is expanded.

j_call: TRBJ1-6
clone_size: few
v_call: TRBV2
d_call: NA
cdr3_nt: TGTGCTATCAGGGTGAGGAGGGAAGGTCCCCTCCACTTT
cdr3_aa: CAIRVRREGPLHF

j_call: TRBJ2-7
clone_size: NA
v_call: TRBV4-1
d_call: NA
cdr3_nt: TGCGCCAGCAGCCAAACCTTTCGGGGGGCGTCCGAGCAGTACTTC
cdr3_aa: CASSQTFRGASEQYF

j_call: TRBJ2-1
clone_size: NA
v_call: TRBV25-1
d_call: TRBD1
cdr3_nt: TGTGCCAGCACCACAGACAGGGGGCTTTTGGGTGAGCAGTTCTTC
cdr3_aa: CASTTDRGLLGEQFF

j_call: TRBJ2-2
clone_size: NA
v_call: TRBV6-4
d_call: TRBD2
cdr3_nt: TGTGCCAGCAGTCCAACGGGGGGGCTGGAGACCGGGGAGCTGTTTTTT
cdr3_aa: CASSPTGGLETGELFF

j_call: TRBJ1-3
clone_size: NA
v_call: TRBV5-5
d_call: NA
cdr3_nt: TGTGCCAGCAGCCCACTGGGAGATGGACAGCCCGCCTTT
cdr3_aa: CASSPLGDGQPAF

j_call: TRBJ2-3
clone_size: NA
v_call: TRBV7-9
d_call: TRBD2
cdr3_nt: TGTGCCAGCAGCTTAGCGGCGGGAGGGTACGCGGATACGCAGTATTTT
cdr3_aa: CASSLAAGGYADTQYF

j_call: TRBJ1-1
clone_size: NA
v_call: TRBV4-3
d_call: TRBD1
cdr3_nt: TGCGCCAGCAGCCAAGACCCCCAAGGGGGCAACACTGAAGCTTTCTTT
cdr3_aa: CASSQDPQGGNTEAFF

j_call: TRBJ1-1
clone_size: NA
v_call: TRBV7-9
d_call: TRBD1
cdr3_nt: TGTGCCAGCAGCCCCCTCGGACAGGTGAACACTGAAGCTTTCTTT
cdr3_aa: CASSPLGQVNTEAFF

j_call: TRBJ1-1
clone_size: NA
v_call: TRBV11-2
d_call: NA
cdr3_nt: TGTGCCAGCAGCTCGGCAGGAACAAACACTGAAGCTTTCTTT
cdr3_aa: CASSSAGTNTEAFF

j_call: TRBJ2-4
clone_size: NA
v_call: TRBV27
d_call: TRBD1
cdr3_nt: TGTGCCAGCAGTGCAAAATCACGGGACAGCGAAGCCAAAAACATTCAGTACTTC
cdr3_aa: CASSAKSRDSEAKNIQYF

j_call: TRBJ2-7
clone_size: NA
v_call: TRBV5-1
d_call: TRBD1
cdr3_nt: TGCGCCAGCAGCTTGGAAGACAGGGCCCGGGGAGAGCAGTACTTC
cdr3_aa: CASSLEDRARGEQYF

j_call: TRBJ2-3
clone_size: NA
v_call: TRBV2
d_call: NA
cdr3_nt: TGTGCCAGCAGTGGACTAGACGGCTCGGATACGCAGTATTTT
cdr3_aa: CASSGLDGSDTQYF

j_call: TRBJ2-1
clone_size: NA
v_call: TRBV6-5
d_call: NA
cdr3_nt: TGTGCCAGCAGTCCCAGGGGGGCCTGGGATGAGCAGTTCTTC
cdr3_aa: CASSPRGAWDEQFF

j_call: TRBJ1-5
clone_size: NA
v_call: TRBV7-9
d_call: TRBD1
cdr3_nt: TGTGCCAGCAGCCGGGGACAGGGGACTCAGCCCCAGCATTTT
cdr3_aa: CASSRGQGTQPQHF

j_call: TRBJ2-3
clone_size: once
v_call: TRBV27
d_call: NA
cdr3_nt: TGTGCCAGCAGCCCGCGAAACACAGATACGCAGTATTTT
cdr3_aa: CASSPRNTDTQYF

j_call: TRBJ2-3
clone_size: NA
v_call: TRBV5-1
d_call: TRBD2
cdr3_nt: TGCGCCAGCAGCTCTTTAGCGGGAGGGGCAGATACGCAGTATTTT
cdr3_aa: CASSSLAGGADTQYF

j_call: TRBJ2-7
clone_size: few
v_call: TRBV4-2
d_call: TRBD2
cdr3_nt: TGTGCCAGCAGCCAGGCGGGGGGGCGCTACGAGCAGTACTTC
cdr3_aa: CASSQAGGRYEQYF

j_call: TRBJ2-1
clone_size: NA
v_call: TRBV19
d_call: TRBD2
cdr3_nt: TGTGCCAGTAGTACTCGGACTAGCGGGAGCCTTTCCAATGAGCAGTTCTTC
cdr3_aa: CASSTRTSGSLSNEQFF

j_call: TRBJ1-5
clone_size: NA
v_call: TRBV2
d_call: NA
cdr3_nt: TGTGCCAGCAGTGGGGAGTTGGGCAGGGGCTCGGGCAATCAGCCCCAGCATTTT
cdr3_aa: CASSGELGRGSGNQPQHF

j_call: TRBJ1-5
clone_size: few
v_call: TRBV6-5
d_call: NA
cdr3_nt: TGTGCCAGCAGTTACAGAGCCCCCAGGGATCAGCCCCAGCATTTT
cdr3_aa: CASSYRAPRDQPQHF